Following are 10 T cell receptor beta chains from one sample sequenced in a study of identical twins. TCRdb analysed the 5' RACE reads with MiXCR anew, one entry per CDR3 protein. The data hold a few hundred thousand distinct CDR3 sequences, with 6.5% to 9.5% observed a single time. These sequences were also reported in another study, on yellow fever vaccine responses in identical twins.

Sequenced sample: CD8+ T cells sorted from blood. Every receptor here comes from a woman aged 18-29 years in good health.

This clonotype was observed many times. The chain joins TRBV16 to TRBJ1-1; D gene unclear. The germline V gene encodes CDR1 KGHSY and CDR2 FQNENV. V lost 4 bases and J lost 6, with 12 bases in between. The CDR3 runs 13 residues. DNA of the CDR3: TGTGCCAGCAGCCCCGTTTTTGTCGCTGAAGCTTTCTTT. It encodes CASSPVFVAEAFF.

This chain uses TRBV20-1 with TRBJ2-3, with 11 bases that match TRBD2. Germline-derived CDR1 and CDR2 are DFQATT and SNEGSKA (reference sequence). The CDR3 runs to 18 residues. V lost 0 bases and J lost 4; bases outside the gene matches: 12. As DNA, the CDR3 is TGCAGTGCTAGAGAGTCCGGCCTTGGGACTAGCGGACCAGATACGCAGTATTTT. Its protein product is CSARESGLGTSGPDTQYF.

There are many counts of this clonotype. The chain carries TRBV10-3 and TRBJ2-7; D is tentatively TRBD1 or TRBD2 (6 bases each). The CDR3 loop spans 15 amino acids. Germline values: CDR1 ENHRY, CDR2 SYGVKD. V was pared by 0 bases and J by 4 bases, with 13 bases between. The CDR3 DNA follows: TGTGCCATCAGTGAGTCGGGAGGACAGCAATACGAGCAGTACTTC. Protein product: CAISESGGQQYEQYF.

Ten or more counts support this clonotype. DNA of the CDR3: TGCAGCGTTGAATCGGACCCAGGTTCCGAGCAGTACTTC. Its protein is CSVESDPGSEQYF. The chain uses TRBV29-1 and TRBJ2-7, with unresolved D. Germline assignment: CDR1 SQVTM and CDR2 ANQGSEA. CDR3 length: 13 amino acids. V was shortened by 2 bases and J by 6 bases, with 14 bases between the two germline ends.

The chain's CDR3 is CASRPFGRGSNNEQFF. In DNA, the CDR3 is TGTGCCAGCAGACCCTTCGGACGCGGGAGTAACAATGAGCAGTTCTTC. The V and J genes are TRBV6-1 and TRBJ2-1; 7 bases line up with TRBD2. The germline CDR1 and CDR2 sequences are MNHNS and SASEGT. The CDR3 runs 16 residues. The J segment lost 5 bases and the V segment lost 6 bases, leaving 13 bases of the junction unmatched.

This clonotype has at least ten counts. The chain links TRBV29-1 to TRBJ2-2, with D perhaps being TRBD1 or TRBD2 (5 bases each). Germline-derived CDR1 and CDR2 are SQVTM and ANQGSEA. CDR3 length: 13 residues. The germline V and J ends were trimmed by 8 bases and 3 bases, with 13 bases remaining between them. The DNA of the CDR3 is TGCAGCTCCCGGGACCGTGACACCGGGGAGCTGTTTTTT. Translating gives CSSRDRDTGELFF.

This clonotype was counted at least ten times. This sequence joins TRBV7-9 and TRBJ2-7; D gene unclear. This CDR3 comprises 12 residues. CDR1 is SEHNR and CDR2 is FQNEAQ in the germline V gene (reference sequence). V was clipped by 5 bases and J by 6 bases, with 11 bases between them. The DNA of the CDR3 is TGTGCCAGCAGCGCTGCCGGTAGCGAGCAGTACTTC. Its protein is CASSAAGSEQYF.

There are a few counts of this clonotype. The chain is built from TRBV3-1 and TRBJ1-2; D unresolved. CDR1 LGHDT and CDR2 YNNKEL come from the germline V gene (reference sequence). The V and J ends lost 8 bases and 2 bases respectively, with 21 bases between them. The CDR3 loop spans 16 amino acids. This chain's CDR3 is CASSGTSLWNNYGYTF. Written as DNA, the CDR3 is TGTGCCAGCTCCGGTACTTCGCTTTGGAACAACTATGGCTACACCTTC.

This clonotype was recorded at least ten times. The CDR3 sequence is CASSQTSGPYNEQFF. The CDR3 DNA reads TGTGCCAGCAGCCAAACTAGCGGCCCATACAATGAGCAGTTCTTC. The gene calls are TRBV6-2 or TRBV6-3 and TRBJ2-1, with 8 bases lining up with TRBD2. V gave up 6 bases and J gave up 4 bases; unmatched junction bases: 8. This CDR3 contains 15 residues. CDR1 is MNHEY, CDR2 SVGEGT, per germline.

This clonotype has a handful of counts. The V call is TRBV29-1, the J call TRBJ2-7; TRBD1 is a possible D gene (6 bases). Germline loops: CDR1 SQVTM, CDR2 ANQGSEA. The CDR3 has 14 amino acids. The ends were cut back, 6 bases at V and 3 bases at J, with 18 bases in the middle. The CDR3 sequence: CSVLTHRDNYEQYF. DNA for the CDR3: TGCAGCGTGCTGACACACAGGGATAACTACGAGCAGTACTTC.